This record looks at one TCR beta chain sequence and its context. Antigen specificity is unknown. CD4+ cells were split into CD45RA+ naive and CD45RA-negative memory subsets. The entry originates in a study of shared clonotypes between healthy human individuals. Study at large: Per donor, three plates held CD4 naive cells, three held CD4 memory, two held CD8 naive and one held CD8 memory. Study findings and constraints: Clonotypes which were not shared had lower generation probabilities than clonotypes that all four donors shared. Among the subsets, naive ones generally showed larger estimated richness than memory ones.

Assay used: immunoSEQ multiplex PCR; TCRdb lists only in-frame clones, some missing. Among fewer than 2.5 million clones, approximately 93% were seen once, and the ten largest hold 0.35% to 0.45%. This TCR was sampled from a man aged 18 to 29 in good health. Some clones in this sample may be carry-over from other donors' samples. Sequencing used naive CD4+ T cells from PBMCs. As to subset: CD45RA+ positively selected.

The CDR3 region is CSVVGLAGGTTYEQYF. The CDR3 DNA follows: TGCAGCGTTGTCGGACTAGCGGGAGGAACAACCTACGAGCAGTACTTC. The chain links TRBV29-1 to TRBJ2-7; 14 bases are shared with TRBD2. CDR3 length: 16 residues. V trimming: 4 bases; J trimming: 2 bases; junction bases outside the gene matches: 7. Germline lookup yields CDR1 SQVTM and CDR2 ANQGSEA.